Each of the 9 T cell receptor beta chains below was sequenced from the same sample in a study of blood T cell repertoires in COVID-19. Data came from immunoSEQ multiplex PCR; TCRdb stores just in-frame clones and leaves some out. Here the sample spans about 300,000 clones, more than 70% being singletons. Input material: peripheral blood. Receptors were obtained from a woman aged 25 to 39 who had recovered from COVID-19.

V gene TRBV5-6 combines with J gene TRBJ2-3, with 8 nucleotides matching TRBD2. The germline CDR1 and CDR2 sequences are SGHDT and YYEEEE. The CDR3 runs 14 residues. The V segment lost 5 bases and the J segment 7 bases; nucleotides outside the gene matches: 9. CDR3: CASRSGGTGYTQYF. The CDR3 region has the DNA TGTGCCAGCAGAAGCGGGGGCACGGGATATACGCAGTATTTT.

The chain recombines TRBV18 with TRBJ2-7; 11 bases line up with TRBD2. Germline CDR1 KGHSH, CDR2 LQKENI. Trimming at V came to 4 bases and at J to 5 bases, leaving 7 bases not matched to a gene. The CDR3 length is 15 residues. In DNA form, the CDR3 reads TGTGCCAGCTCACTAGCGCTAGCGGGGGGCAACGAGCAGTACTTC. Its protein product is CASSLALAGGNEQYF.

V usage is TRBV9 and J usage is TRBJ2-7, with D tentatively TRBD1 (6 bases). Germline CDR1 SGDLS, CDR2 YYNGEE. V shed 4 bases and J shed 2 bases, with 13 bases lying between them. CDR3 size: 14 residues. The DNA for the CDR3 is TGTGCCAGCAGCACACGGACAGCTACCTACGAGCAGTACTTC. Encoded protein: CASSTRTATYEQYF.

The rearrangement uses TRBV5-1 and TRBJ2-1; 10 bases map to TRBD2. This CDR3 is 14 amino acids long. Germline lookup yields CDR1 SGHRS and CDR2 YFSETQ. The V segment lost 2 bases and the J segment 5 bases; nucleotides outside the gene matches: 1. CDR3 region: CASSLLAGNNEQFF. In DNA form, the CDR3 reads TGCGCCAGCAGCTTACTAGCGGGGAACAATGAGCAGTTCTTC.

The CDR3 DNA reads TGTGCCAGCAGCAGGACAGGGGGCTCCCTCTATGGCTACACCTTC. Its translation is CASSRTGGSLYGYTF. The rearrangement uses TRBV6-5 and TRBJ1-2; 11 nucleotides match TRBD1. The CDR3 contains 15 residues. The junction had 7 bases not matched to a gene; V was cut back by 6 bases and J by 4 bases. CDR1 MNHEY and CDR2 SVGAGI come from the germline V gene.

The chain employs TRBV7-9 and TRBJ1-2, with 9 nucleotides matching TRBD1. The germline CDR1 and CDR2 sequences are SEHNR and FQNEAQ (reference sequence). This CDR3 contains 17 residues. V gave up 0 bases and J gave up 0 bases; unmatched junction bases: 5. As DNA, the CDR3 is TGTGCCAGCAGCTTAGCCAAGGACAGGGGCCCTAACTATGGCTACACCTTC. Translated: CASSLAKDRGPNYGYTF.

DNA for the CDR3: TGTGCCAGCAGTCCACGGGGGATAGAAAACATTCAGTACTTC. The encoded protein is CASSPRGIENIQYF. The V and J genes are TRBV27 and TRBJ2-4; TRBD2 might be the D (6 bases). Germline CDR1 is MNHEY and CDR2 is SMNVEV (reference sequence). This CDR3 comprises 14 residues. V was trimmed by 5 bases and J by 5 bases, leaving 13 bases between them.

The chain is built from TRBV25-1 and TRBJ1-2; TRBD1 matches at 7 bases. From germline, CDR1 is MGHDK and CDR2 SYGVNS. V shed 3 bases, J shed 4 bases, and the junction held 5 bases outside the gene matches. This CDR3 region has 14 residues. CDR3 region: CASSEKSGGYGYTF. In DNA, the CDR3 is TGTGCCAGCAGTGAGAAATCAGGGGGCTATGGCTACACCTTC.

V gene TRBV6-6 combines with J gene TRBJ1-5, with 9 positions matching TRBD1. Trimming cost V 7 bases and J 5 bases; bases outside gene matches: 9. The CDR3 is made up of 15 amino acids. CDR1 and CDR2 from the germline V gene are MNHNY and SVGAGI (reference sequence). In nucleotides, the CDR3 is TGTGCCAGCAATACAGGGGGCGCAGGGGATCAGCCCCAGCATTTT. Residues: CASNTGGAGDQPQHF.